Each of the 3 T cell receptor beta chains below was sequenced from the same sample in a study of cytomegalovirus exposure and HLA in healthy donors. The PCR ran on 60 Vbeta and 13 Jbeta primers. Generated by immunoSEQ multiplex PCR, the TCRdb table keeps only in-frame clones and is missing some. This table has some 150,000 clones, roughly 83% appearing once. The source material was PBMCs. These receptors all come from a young woman in good health and CMV-seronegative.

The chain links TRBV28 to TRBJ2-1; unclear D gene. V was pared by 5 bases and J by 8 bases, with 10 bases between. The CDR3 extends over 12 amino acids. Germline CDR1 and CDR2: MDHEN and SYDVKM. The CDR3 reads CASSIPVDEQFF. CDR3 DNA: TGTGCCAGCAGTATCCCCGTCGATGAGCAGTTCTTC.

The chain links TRBV11-2 to TRBJ2-7; TRBD1 is a possible D gene (5 bases). The CDR3 sequence is 12 residues long. Germline CDR1 SGHAT, CDR2 FQNNGV. V shed 3 bases and J shed 3 bases, with 6 bases lying between them. CDR3 region: CASSLDNYEQYF. CDR3 sequence (DNA): TGTGCCAGCAGCTTGGACAACTACGAGCAGTACTTC.

This clone was recorded only once. The V and J genes are TRBV5-1 and TRBJ2-5; 11 bases align to TRBD2. V was pared by 2 bases and J by 4 bases, with 7 bases of the junction left unmatched. CDR3 length: 16 residues. Germline V lookup: CDR1 SGHRS, CDR2 YFSETQ. The CDR3 region is CASSLGSGGARETQYF. The CDR3 DNA reads TGCGCCAGCAGCTTAGGTAGCGGGGGGGCGCGAGAGACCCAGTACTTC.